What follows are 5 T cell receptor beta chains derived from one specimen sequenced in a study of T cell responses to AZD1222 COVID-19 vaccine. Clones were read by immunoSEQ multiplex PCR, and TCRdb kept only the in-frame ones, dropping some. The sample includes about 150,000 clones, 85% to 90% seen only once; the top ten take roughly a tenth. Sequencing used peripheral blood, obtained 28 days after the second AZD1222 dose. The receptor set was obtained from an adult who received the AZD1222 COVID-19 vaccine.

The chain joins TRBV6-5 to TRBJ2-1, with 7 bases lining up with TRBD2. CDR3 size: 13 residues. The V gene's germline CDR1 is MNHEY and CDR2 SVGAGI. The V segment lost 11 bases and the J segment 7 bases; nucleotides outside the gene matches: 11. This chain's CDR3 is CASARASGNEQFF. DNA for the CDR3: TGTGCCTCAGCAAGGGCTAGCGGAAATGAGCAGTTCTTC.

The chain uses TRBV9 and TRBJ2-3; D remains ambiguous. Trimming pared 4 bases from V and 4 bases from J, leaving 10 bases between. Germline V lookup: CDR1 SGDLS, CDR2 YYNGEE. The CDR3 totals 13 residues. CDR3 residues: CASSLGPPDTQYF. CDR3 sequence (DNA): TGTGCCAGCAGCCTCGGACCTCCAGATACGCAGTATTTT. Drawing the rest from reference TRBV9 and TRBJ2-3, the complete variable domain is DSGVTQTPKHLITATGQRVTLRCSPRSGDLSVYWYQQSLDQGLQFLIQYYNGEERAKGNILERFSAQQFPDLHSELNLSSLELGDSALYFCASSLGPPDTQYFGPGTRLTVL.

V and J are TRBV28 and TRBJ2-7; the D gene is possibly TRBD2 (5 bases). Per the germline V gene, CDR1 is MDHEN and CDR2 is SYDVKM. This CDR3 comprises 16 residues. The V end was cut by 4 bases, the J end by 0 bases, with 16 bases between. This CDR3 reads CASSSTGRASSYEQYF. The CDR3 nucleotides read TGTGCCAGCAGTTCCACCGGGCGGGCGAGCTCCTACGAGCAGTACTTC.

The rearrangement uses TRBV4-1 and TRBJ2-2; 7 positions match TRBD2. The ends lost 4 bases at V and 6 bases at J; junction bases unmatched: 14. Germline V gives CDR1 MGHRA, CDR2 YSYEKL. This CDR3 spans 17 amino acids. CDR3 DNA sequence: TGCGCCAGCAGCCTAAGACTCGGGACTACTCCATCCGGGGAGCTGTTTTTT. Protein: CASSLRLGTTPSGELFF.

The rearrangement joins TRBV6-5 to TRBJ1-5; tentatively, D is TRBD1 (6 bases). Germline CDR1 is MNHEY and CDR2 is SVGAGI. The CDR3 has 14 amino acids. V was clipped by 4 bases and J by 3 bases, with 10 bases between them. CDR3 loop: CASSFRDTNQPQHF. DNA for the CDR3: TGTGCCAGCAGTTTTAGGGACACCAATCAGCCCCAGCATTTT.